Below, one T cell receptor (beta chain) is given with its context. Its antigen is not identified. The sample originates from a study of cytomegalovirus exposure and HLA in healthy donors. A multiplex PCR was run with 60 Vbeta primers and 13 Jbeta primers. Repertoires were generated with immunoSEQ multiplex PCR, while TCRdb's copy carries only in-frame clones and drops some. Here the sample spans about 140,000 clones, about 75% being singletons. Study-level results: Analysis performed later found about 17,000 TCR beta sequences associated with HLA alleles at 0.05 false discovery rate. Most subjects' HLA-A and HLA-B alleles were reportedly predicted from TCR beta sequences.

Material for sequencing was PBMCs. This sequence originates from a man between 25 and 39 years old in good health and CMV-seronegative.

In DNA, the CDR3 is TGCAGCGTCAGGAAGGGGGCAGGGGCCATCCACGAGCAGTACTTC. Amino acids: CSVRKGAGAIHEQYF. The chain carries TRBV29-1 and TRBJ2-7; 7 bases match TRBD1. Per germline, CDR1 SQVTM and CDR2 ANQGSEA. The V segment lost 6 bases and the J segment 5 bases; nucleotides outside the gene matches: 16. The CDR3 is 15 residues long.